This T cell receptor beta chain comes out of a study of OX40 agonist ivuxolimab in advanced cancers. Turning to the study itself: Partial responses were achieved by three patients, one with hepatocellular carcinoma and two with cutaneous melanoma.

From germline, CDR1 is SGHRS and CDR2 YFSETQ. With 2 bases clipped from V and 4 bases from J, the junction kept 7 bases outside the gene matches. CDR3 length equals 15 residues. The data were produced by immunoSEQ multiplex PCR, yet TCRdb's version contains in-frame clones alone and is incomplete. Here the sample spans approximately 66,000 clones, around 86% being singletons. Sequencing used CD4+ or CD8+ T cells sorted from blood, obtained in a trial of the OX40 agonist ivuxolimab. This sequence joins TRBV5-1 and TRBJ2-3; 7 nucleotides line up with TRBD1. This TCR was sampled from an adult with an advanced solid tumor such as melanoma, head and neck, liver or kidney cancer. This CDR3 is CASSLTTGVSDTQYF. DNA of the CDR3: TGCGCCAGCAGCTTAACCACAGGGGTATCAGATACGCAGTATTTT.